A single sample is the source of the 19 T cell receptor beta chains below, sequenced in a study of tumor-infiltrating lymphocytes in localized non-small cell lung cancer. The assay was immunoSEQ multiplex PCR, and TCRdb's table has in-frame clones only and misses some. The repertoire holds about 16,000 clones, over 55% seen once, with 6.5% in the top ten. Sequenced sample: lung tumor tissue. Receptors originate from a human donor with non-small cell lung cancer.

The chain has TRBV28 and TRBJ1-5, with TRBD1 matching over 9 bases. V lost 6 bases to trimming and J lost 6 bases; unmatched junction nucleotides: 18. The CDR3 is made up of 18 amino acids. Germline CDR1 reads MDHEN; CDR2 reads SYDVKM. The DNA for the CDR3 is TGTGCCAGCAGCTATTGGCCCACCGGGACAGGGAAGGGTCAGCCCCAGCATTTT. Its translation: CASSYWPTGTGKGQPQHF.

Concerning this clone itself: At one end the junction does not follow the germline gene, possibly because of a read error. The chain joins TRBV4-3 to TRBJ2-7; the match to TRBD2 covers 10 bases. The germline CDR1 and CDR2 sequences are LGHNA and YSLEER. CDR3 length equals 16 residues. CDR3 region: CASSEEAGGPTYEQYF. CDR3 coding DNA: TGCGCCAGCAGCGAAGAAGCGGGAGGGCCGACTTACGAGCAGTACTTC.

The rearrangement uses TRBV29-1 and TRBJ1-1; D may be TRBD1 (5 bases). Germline values: CDR1 SQVTM, CDR2 ANQGSEA. V shed 5 bases and J shed 1 base, with 23 bases lying between them. This CDR3 is built from 17 residues. CDR3: CSVYGTLGRSRNTEAFF. Here the CDR3 DNA reads TGCAGCGTTTATGGGACTTTGGGAAGGTCACGGAACACTGAAGCTTTCTTT.

This clone has only a few counts. The V and J genes are TRBV7-2 and TRBJ2-7; TRBD1 aligns across 11 bases. The J segment lost 4 bases and the V segment lost 5 bases, leaving 13 bases of the junction unmatched. CDR1 and CDR2 from the germline V gene are SGHTA and FQGNSA. The CDR3 loop spans 17 amino acids. This chain's CDR3 is CASSRTGGAGGMYEQYF. The CDR3 region has the DNA TGTGCCAGCAGCAGGACAGGGGGCGCGGGAGGAATGTACGAGCAGTACTTC.

This chain uses TRBV9 with TRBJ2-1; 8 bases align to TRBD2. Germline trimming cut 0 bases from V and 4 bases from J; bases unmatched to any gene: 3. Germline lookup yields CDR1 SGDLS and CDR2 YYNGEE. The CDR3 has 15 residues. DNA for the CDR3: TGTGCCAGCAGCGTAGTGACTAGCGAATACAATGAGCAGTTCTTC. Translated: CASSVVTSEYNEQFF.

This clone came up a few times. V gene TRBV7-3 combines with J gene TRBJ1-1, with D unclear. The CDR3 loop spans 13 amino acids. The germline CDR1 and CDR2 sequences are SGHTA and FQGTGA. V was cut by 3 bases and J by 0 bases, with 5 bases left in between. Written as DNA, the CDR3 is TGTGCCAGCAGCTTGACAATGAACACTGAAGCTTTCTTT. This translates into CASSLTMNTEAFF.

The chain joins TRBV29-1 to TRBJ2-1, with D possibly called TRBD1 or TRBD2 (6 bases each). The germline CDR1 and CDR2 sequences are SQVTM and ANQGSEA. This CDR3 is 13 amino acids long. Trimming left V 4 bases short and J 7 bases short, with 14 bases between. The CDR3 sequence is CSVGRGAQNEQFF. The DNA of the CDR3 is TGCAGCGTTGGGAGGGGGGCACAAAATGAGCAGTTCTTC.

The V gene is TRBV5-4, the J gene TRBJ2-1, with D perhaps TRBD2 (7 bases). Trimming removed 0 bases from V and 7 bases from J, with 14 bases in between. Per the germline V gene, CDR1 is SGHNT and CDR2 is YYREEE (reference sequence). CDR3 length equals 15 residues. The CDR3 DNA follows: TGTGCCAGCAGCTTGGGCGCGGGGGCAATGAATGAGCAGTTCTTC. This gives the protein CASSLGAGAMNEQFF. Full variable domain (remainder filled in from reference TRBV5-4 and TRBJ2-1): ETGVTQSPTHLIKTRGQQVTLRCSSQSGHNTVSWYQQALGQGPQFIFQYYREEENGRGNFPPRFSGLQFPNYSSELNVNALELDDSALYLCASSLGAGAMNEQFFGPGTRLTVL.

V gene TRBV6-6 combines with J gene TRBJ2-2; 13 nucleotides agree with TRBD2. CDR1 and CDR2 (germline): MNHNY, SVGAGI (reference sequence). Trimming removed 6 bases from V and 6 bases from J; junction bases left unmatched: 7. The CDR3 has 16 amino acids. Written as DNA, the CDR3 is TGTGCCAGCAGGAGGACTAGCGGGAGCGTAGCCGGGGAGCTGTTTTTT. It specifies CASRRTSGSVAGELFF.

In its sample, this clone is medium-sized. The chain combines TRBV6-6 with TRBJ1-4, with D uncertain. This CDR3 contains 13 residues. The germline V gene encodes CDR1 MNHNY and CDR2 SVGAGI (reference sequence). Trimming removed 6 bases from V and 5 bases from J, with 10 bases in between. The CDR3 sequence is CASSSPRNEKLFF. The CDR3, as DNA: TGTGCCAGCAGCTCCCCGAGGAATGAAAAACTGTTTTTT.

This rearrangement joins TRBV19 to TRBJ1-4; 9 bases line up with TRBD1. V shed 8 bases and J 6 bases; nucleotides not matched to a gene: 7. The CDR3 is made up of 14 amino acids. Germline CDR1 is LNHDA and CDR2 is SQIVND (reference sequence). As DNA, the CDR3 is TGTGCCAGTGAACCGGGACAGGGTTATGAAAAACTGTTTTTT. Amino acid sequence: CASEPGQGYEKLFF. The full variable domain, with the rest looked up from reference TRBV19 and TRBJ1-4, is DGGITQSPKYLFRKEGQNVTLSCEQNLNHDAMYWYRQDPGQGLRLIYYSQIVNDFQKGDIAEGYSVSREKKESFPLTVTSAQKNPTAFYLCASEPGQGYEKLFFGSGTQLSVL.

This clone is large within its sample. V is TRBV19 and J is TRBJ2-5, with 8 positions matching TRBD2. CDR1 is LNHDA, CDR2 SQIVND, per germline (reference sequence). The CDR3 has 15 residues. V dropped 8 bases and J dropped 1; count of bases not matched to a gene: 9. This CDR3 is CASSLADEAQETQYF. The CDR3 region has the DNA TGTGCCAGTTCACTAGCGGACGAGGCCCAAGAGACCCAGTACTTC.

The genes are TRBV18 and TRBJ2-1; D remains unclear. Trimming removed 2 bases from V and 8 bases from J, with 10 bases in between. CDR3 length: 13 amino acids. From germline, CDR1 is KGHSH and CDR2 LQKENI. CDR3 nucleotides: TGTGCCAGCTCACCAGGGCTTCCGGATGAGCAGTTCTTC. It encodes CASSPGLPDEQFF.

The chain combines TRBV29-1 with TRBJ1-2, with D uncertain. The germline CDR1 and CDR2 sequences are SQVTM and ANQGSEA. V was clipped by 6 bases and J by 6 bases, with 5 bases between them. The CDR3 extends over 9 amino acids. The CDR3 DNA reads as TGCAGCGTCCGGGATGGCTACACCTTC. Translated, it gives CSVRDGYTF. Filled out from reference TRBV29-1 and TRBJ1-2, the complete variable domain reads SAVISQKPSRDICQRGTSLTIQCQVDSQVTMMFWYRQQPGQSLTLIATANQGSEATYESGFVIDKFPISRPNLTFSTLTVSNMSPEDSSIYLCSVRDGYTFGSGTRLTVV.

The chain joins TRBV7-6 to TRBJ2-1; D unclear. Germline assignment: CDR1 SGHVS and CDR2 FNYEAQ. This CDR3 has 12 amino acids. Trimming took 1 base from V and 5 from J, leaving 3 bases between them. The chain's CDR3 is CASSLGDNEQFF. The CDR3 DNA is TGTGCCAGCAGCTTAGGGGACAATGAGCAGTTCTTC.

DNA for the CDR3: TGTGCCAGCAGCATTGACGGGAACACTGAAGCTTTCTTT. This gives the protein CASSIDGNTEAFF. The chain couples TRBV5-8 to TRBJ1-1; no clear D gene. Germline CDR1 and CDR2: SGHTS and YDEGEE. The CDR3 has 13 amino acids. Trimming left V 4 bases short and J 1 base short, with 8 bases between.

V usage is TRBV6-1 and J usage is TRBJ1-5; maybe TRBD1 (6 bases). The CDR3 is made up of 15 amino acids. Trimming left V 6 bases short and J 5 bases short, with 17 bases between. The germline CDR1 and CDR2 sequences are MNHNS and SASEGT. This chain's CDR3 is CASSLGGNSDQPQHF. CDR3 coding DNA: TGTGCCAGCAGCCTAGGGGGGAATTCAGATCAGCCCCAGCATTTT.

The chain is built from TRBV11-2 and TRBJ1-5; the D is unclear. V was shortened by 5 bases and J by 4 bases, with 9 bases between the two germline ends. Germline V gene data show CDR1 as SGHAT and CDR2 as FQNNGV. CDR3 size: 13 residues. CDR3 sequence (DNA): TGTGCCAGCAGCCTCACTAATAATCAGCCCCAGCATTTT. Its translation: CASSLTNNQPQHF.

V is TRBV5-6 and J is TRBJ1-5; 7 bases are a match to TRBD1. The CDR3 is made up of 15 amino acids. The V gene end was trimmed by 4 bases and the J gene end by 4 bases; junction bases not matched to a gene: 8. Germline lookup yields CDR1 SGHDT and CDR2 YYEEEE. The CDR3 DNA is TGTGCCAGCAGCGTGACAGGGTTTGGGAATCAGCCCCAGCATTTT. This encodes CASSVTGFGNQPQHF.